The 7 T cell receptor beta chains in this list originate from one sample, sequenced in a study of blood T cell repertoires in COVID-19. TCRdb's table, derived via immunoSEQ multiplex PCR, lists solely in-frame clones and lacks some. The sample includes about 250,000 clones, about 85% of them seen just once. Sequenced sample: PBMCs or T cells enriched from blood (not recorded which). The origin of the receptors is a woman aged 50 to 65 who had recovered from COVID-19.

The CDR3 reads CATSDGRTGHYSNQPQHF. The CDR3 nucleotides are TGTGCCACCAGTGACGGACGGACAGGGCATTATAGCAATCAGCCCCAGCATTTT. The V and J genes are TRBV24-1 and TRBJ1-5, with 8 positions matching TRBD1. J gave up 0 bases and V 4 bases, and 10 bases lay outside the gene matches. CDR3 length: 18 residues. Germline CDR1 reads KGHDR; CDR2 reads SFDVKD.

V and J are TRBV18 and TRBJ2-1; no reliable D call. The CDR3 sequence is 11 residues long. Germline-derived CDR1 and CDR2 are KGHSH and LQKENI. The V gene lost 3 bases and the J gene lost 9 bases, with 6 bases spanning the gap. Here the CDR3 reads CASSPDTEQFF. The CDR3 bases are TGTGCCAGCTCACCTGACACTGAGCAGTTCTTC.

The chain is built from TRBV4-3 and TRBJ1-2; D might be TRBD1 (5 bases). Trimming pared 0 bases from V and 3 bases from J, leaving 14 bases between. Germline assignment: CDR1 LGHNA and CDR2 YSLEER. The CDR3 totals 16 residues. The CDR3 bases are TGCGCCAGCAGCCAAGAATTGCAGGGATCTTACTATGGCTACACCTTC. Translated: CASSQELQGSYYGYTF.

The chain employs TRBV24-1 and TRBJ1-1; possible D gene TRBD1, 5 bases. The CDR3 extends over 14 amino acids. The V gene's germline CDR1 is KGHDR and CDR2 SFDVKD. Trimming removed 3 bases from V and 5 bases from J, with 12 bases in between. The CDR3 region has the DNA TGTGCCACCAGTGATACTGGGGCGAGAACTGAAGCTTTCTTT. Amino acids: CATSDTGARTEAFF.

The genes are TRBV11-3 and TRBJ2-7, with 13 bases that match TRBD2. The length of the CDR3 is 16 residues. From germline, CDR1 is SGHNT and CDR2 YENEEA. Trimming took 1 base from V and 5 from J; bases not matched to a gene: 5. CDR3 protein: CASSLGGLAGRNEQYF. DNA of the CDR3: TGTGCCAGCAGCTTAGGGGGACTAGCGGGAAGGAACGAGCAGTACTTC.

In this sample, this clone turned up once. The chain is built from TRBV7-2 and TRBJ1-5; D remains unclear. Germline lookup yields CDR1 SGHTA and CDR2 FQGNSA. V was shortened by 1 base and J by 5 bases, with 6 bases between the two germline ends. This CDR3 is 13 amino acids long. The CDR3 DNA follows: TGTGCCAGCAGCTTAGAAGCCTATCAGCCCCAGCATTTT. Amino acid sequence: CASSLEAYQPQHF.

The V gene is TRBV28, the J gene TRBJ1-2, with unresolved D. V was trimmed by 10 bases and J by 1 base, leaving 10 bases between them. Germline V gene sequence: CDR1 MDHEN, CDR2 SYDVKM. The CDR3 spans 12 residues. CDR3 in amino acids: CATVRLNYGYTF. DNA of the CDR3: TGTGCCACCGTACGACTTAACTATGGCTACACCTTC.